These 31 T cell receptor beta chains were sequenced from one sample in a study of HIV-infected children after antiretroviral therapy interruption. RNA-based 3' RACE libraries used unique molecular identifiers. TCRdb re-derived calls from the 3' RACE reads in MiXCR, one entry per CDR3 protein. The data hold about 15,000 distinct CDR3 sequences, with 3% to 4% observed a single time. The treatment denotes: PENTA 11 planned treatment interruption arm or continuous ART arm. The sequencing here drew on CD45RA+ CD4+ T cells from PBMCs, taken from a donor given antiretroviral therapy, either interrupted or continuous. Described subset: naive CD4+ CD45RA+ CD45RO- T cells. The receptors here all came from a child aged 2-17 years with HIV.

This clonotype was seen ten or more times. J is TRBJ1-5 and V is TRBV7-2; D ambiguous. The CDR3 loop spans 15 amino acids. The V and J ends lost 5 bases and 0 bases respectively, with 11 bases between them. Germline CDR1 SGHTA, CDR2 FQGNSA. The CDR3 nucleotides read TGTGCCAGCAGCCCGGACTTCTTTAGCAATCAGCCCCAGCATTTT. This translates into CASSPDFFSNQPQHF.

This clonotype was counted at least ten times. The rearrangement links TRBV6-5 to TRBJ1-5, with D unresolved. CDR1 is MNHEY, CDR2 SVGAGI, per germline. This CDR3 comprises 13 residues. Between the trimmed V and J ends, which lost 6 bases and 3 bases, there was a span of 9 bases. In DNA form, the CDR3 reads TGTGCCAGCAGCTCGAACGTCAATCAGCCCCAGCATTTT. Its translation is CASSSNVNQPQHF.

Many counts were recorded for this clonotype. J is TRBJ2-5 and V is TRBV5-6; D possibly corresponds to TRBD1 (5 bases). CDR3 size: 16 residues. V was trimmed by 4 bases and J by 5 bases, leaving 21 bases between them. CDR1 is SGHDT and CDR2 is YYEEEE in the germline V gene. The CDR3 DNA follows: TGTGCCAGCAGCCCTCGAGCAGGGTCGGATAGGGAGACCCAGTACTTC. This sequence encodes CASSPRAGSDRETQYF.

Ten or more counts support this clonotype. This chain links TRBV20-1 with TRBJ2-4; perhaps TRBD1 as D (6 bases). This CDR3 contains 13 residues. The germline V gene encodes CDR1 DFQATT and CDR2 SNEGSKA (reference sequence). Between the trimmed V and J ends, which lost 4 bases and 8 bases, there was a span of 15 bases. CDR3 region: CSATEQGGDIQYF. As DNA, the CDR3 is TGCAGTGCTACCGAACAGGGTGGGGACATTCAGTACTTC.

There are many counts of this clonotype. A junction boundary mismatches the germline segment, possibly from a read error. The chain links TRBV12-3 or TRBV12-4 to TRBJ2-5, with TRBD1 matching 7 bases. This CDR3 has 11 amino acids. CDR3 region: CASTIGTALDF. For the CDR3, the DNA is TGTGCCAGCACCATCGGGACAGCCTTGGACTTC.

This clonotype was counted at least ten times. The chain employs TRBV6-6 and TRBJ2-7; possibly TRBD1 or TRBD2 for D (5 bases each). Looked up from germline, CDR1 is MNHNY and CDR2 is SVGAGI (reference sequence). The CDR3 contains 14 residues. Trimming cost V 1 base and J 7 bases, with 14 bases left between them. In DNA form, the CDR3 reads TGTGCCAGCAGTTACTTGGGGGACCTGGGGGAGCAGTACTTC. Residues: CASSYLGDLGEQYF.

At least ten counts were recorded for this clonotype. The V and J genes are TRBV6-5 and TRBJ1-1, with a possible D match to TRBD1 (5 bases). V was cut by 6 bases and J by 5 bases, with 19 bases left in between. The CDR3 sequence is 15 residues long. Germline V gene lookup returns CDR1 MNHEY and CDR2 SVGAGI. The chain's CDR3 is CASRQTFPGGTEAFF. In nucleotides, the CDR3 is TGTGCCAGCAGACAGACTTTCCCTGGGGGGACTGAAGCTTTCTTT.

This clonotype was picked up many times. The chain joins TRBV6-6 to TRBJ2-1; 9 positions match TRBD1. The CDR3 is 15 residues long. J lost 2 bases, V lost 9 bases, and 8 bases had no gene match. Germline V CDR1 and CDR2: MNHNY, SVGAGI (reference sequence). The CDR3 region is CASQLRDRAYNEQFF. DNA of the CDR3: TGTGCCAGTCAGCTCCGGGACAGGGCCTACAATGAGCAGTTCTTC.

Judged by abundance, this clonotype is medium-sized. V usage is TRBV29-1 and J usage is TRBJ2-7; weak D call: TRBD1 (5 bases). This CDR3 region has 13 residues. Per the germline V gene, CDR1 is SQVTM and CDR2 is ANQGSEA. The V end was cut by 8 bases, the J end by 5 bases, with 19 bases between. The CDR3 nucleotides read TGCAGCTCTGAAGCCGGCAGGGCCCACGAGCAGTACTTC. This codes for CSSEAGRAHEQYF.

This clonotype occurred many times. The rearrangement uses TRBV12-3 or TRBV12-4 and TRBJ1-5, with D perhaps TRBD1 (5 bases). The V end lost 5 bases, the J end lost 3 bases, and 14 bases lay between the germline ends. The CDR3 runs 15 residues. The CDR3 DNA reads as TGTGCCAGCAGTCCCACCCCAGGGTTCAATCAGCCCCAGCATTTT. Translation: CASSPTPGFNQPQHF.

The sample holds many counts of this clonotype. The chain has TRBV5-4 and TRBJ1-1; D perhaps matches TRBD1 (6 bases). The germline gives CDR1 SGHNT, CDR2 YYREEE (reference sequence). This CDR3 comprises 17 residues. Trimming left V 4 bases short and J 3 bases short, with 22 bases between. In nucleotides, the CDR3 is TGTGCCAGCAGCCGCAGTGGACCGGGACAAGGGCACACTGAAGCTTTCTTT. Protein: CASSRSGPGQGHTEAFF.

In this sample, this clonotype is medium-sized. The rearrangement links TRBV12-3 or TRBV12-4 to TRBJ2-7; 7 bases map to TRBD1. The junction had 10 bases not matched to a gene; V was cut back by 4 bases and J by 4 bases. The CDR3 extends over 15 amino acids. The CDR3 is CASSSTGTAVYEQYF. The CDR3 DNA reads TGTGCCAGCAGTTCCACCGGGACAGCCGTATACGAGCAGTACTTC.

This clonotype was detected ten times or more. V is TRBV5-1 and J is TRBJ1-1, with D tentatively TRBD1 (6 bases). Germline V lookup: CDR1 SGHRS, CDR2 YFSETQ. V gave up 2 bases and J gave up 5 bases, with 40 bases separating them. The CDR3 is 23 residues long. CDR3 loop: CASSLAAVIGGASTRRRMTEAFF. For the CDR3, the DNA is TGCGCCAGCAGCTTAGCCGCCGTGATAGGGGGGGCGTCGACCCGGCGTCGAATGACTGAAGCTTTCTTT.

The table lists this clonotype with many counts. V is TRBV28 and J is TRBJ1-3; D is ambiguous. Deletions cut 1 base from V and 4 bases from J, with 2 bases between. Germline lookup yields CDR1 MDHEN and CDR2 SYDVKM. The CDR3 spans 12 residues. DNA for the CDR3: TGTGCCAGCAGTTTATCGGGAAACACCATATATTTT. Translating gives CASSLSGNTIYF.

This clonotype came up many times. The chain recombines TRBV28 with TRBJ1-5; the D gene is possibly TRBD1 (5 bases). V lost 7 bases and J 1 base, leaving 17 bases between the germline ends. The germline V gene has CDR1 MDHEN and CDR2 SYDVKM. The CDR3 is made up of 16 amino acids. CDR3 DNA: TGTGCCAGCACTCGGGACGGCGCGTGGAGCAATCAGCCCCAGCATTTT. This gives the protein CASTRDGAWSNQPQHF.

This clonotype has a count of ten or more. The V call is TRBV3-2, the J call TRBJ1-1. TRBV3-2 is deemed a pseudogene. The CDR3 is 11 residues long. Here the CDR3 reads CASSQDTEAFF. CDR3 nucleotides: TGTGCCAGCAGCCAAGACACTGAAGCTTTCTTT.

This clonotype was detected ten times or more. The chain has TRBV20-1 and TRBJ2-7; D possibly matches TRBD1 or TRBD2 (5 bases each). CDR1 is DFQATT and CDR2 is SNEGSKA in the germline V gene (reference sequence). The CDR3 has 15 residues. The V and J ends lost 2 bases and 2 bases respectively, with 16 bases between them. CDR3 region: CSARSPEGNPYEQYF. As DNA, the CDR3 is TGCAGTGCTAGAAGCCCCGAGGGGAACCCCTACGAGCAGTACTTC.

At least ten counts were recorded for this clonotype. V gene TRBV11-2 combines with J gene TRBJ2-1; 9 nucleotides match TRBD2. The CDR3 is made up of 17 amino acids. J lost 7 bases, V lost 2 bases, and 12 bases had no gene match. The germline V gene has CDR1 SGHAT and CDR2 FQNNGV. CDR3 DNA: TGTGCCAGCAGCTTAAGGCTAGCGGGGTCTTTGGGGAATGAGCAGTTCTTC. It specifies CASSLRLAGSLGNEQFF.

Many counts were recorded for this clonotype. The chain employs TRBV29-1 and TRBJ1-2, with 7 bases matching TRBD1. V lost 4 bases and J lost 4; bases outside the gene matches: 6. From germline, CDR1 is SQVTM and CDR2 ANQGSEA. The CDR3 is made up of 13 amino acids. The CDR3 reads CSVVNRGGYGYTF. CDR3 DNA sequence: TGCAGCGTTGTAAACAGGGGAGGCTATGGCTACACCTTC.

The sample holds many counts of this clonotype. The chain has TRBV11-2 and TRBJ1-6; D is ambiguous. This CDR3 region has 12 residues. Germline-derived CDR1 and CDR2 are SGHAT and FQNNGV. V was shortened by 5 bases and J by 9 bases, with 8 bases between the two germline ends. CDR3 DNA sequence: TGTGCCAGCAGCCTCCCCGGTTCACCCCTCCACTTT. Translating it yields CASSLPGSPLHF.

Many counts were recorded for this clonotype. The V and J genes are TRBV7-3 and TRBJ2-1; 7 bases are shared with TRBD2. This CDR3 contains 14 residues. V dropped 5 bases and J dropped 4; count of bases not matched to a gene: 5. CDR1 is SGHTA and CDR2 is FQGTGA in the germline V gene. The CDR3 coding sequence is TGTGCCAGCAGCCCCCCGGGACTATACAATGAGCAGTTCTTC. Its protein is CASSPPGLYNEQFF.

This clonotype was seen many times. V and J are TRBV12-3 or TRBV12-4 and TRBJ2-3; perhaps TRBD2 as D (5 bases). The CDR3 runs to 12 residues. V lost 6 bases, J lost 11 bases, and 15 bases lay in between. DNA of the CDR3: TGTGCCAGCAGCTTCCGGGATATATTGCAGTATTTT. Amino acids: CASSFRDILQYF.

There are many counts of this clonotype. V gene TRBV11-2 combines with J gene TRBJ2-1; D perhaps matches TRBD2 (5 bases). The CDR3 has 16 residues. V was clipped by 4 bases and J by 5 bases, with 18 bases between them. Per the germline V gene, CDR1 is SGHAT and CDR2 is FQNNGV. The CDR3 loop reads CASSSPLVGLNNEQFF. CDR3 coding DNA: TGTGCCAGCAGCTCTCCGTTGGTAGGACTTAACAATGAGCAGTTCTTC.

The chain couples TRBV7-8 to TRBJ1-5, with TRBD1 matching over 9 bases. CDR1 and CDR2 (germline): SGHVS, FQNEAQ. J gave up 1 base and V 5 bases, and 9 bases lay outside the gene matches. The CDR3 is made up of 17 amino acids. In nucleotides, the CDR3 is TGTGCCAGCAGCCTGAAGGGACAGGGAAGGAGCAATCAGCCCCAGCATTTT. Its translation is CASSLKGQGRSNQPQHF.

This clonotype showed up many times. The chain links TRBV12-3 or TRBV12-4 to TRBJ2-7, with D tentatively TRBD1 (5 bases). The CDR3 consists of 13 residues. Trimming pared 6 bases from V and 4 bases from J, leaving 13 bases between. The DNA for the CDR3 is TGTGCCAGCAGACAGGTGGGGCGATACGAGCAGTACTTC. Translating gives CASRQVGRYEQYF.

The gene calls are TRBV19 and TRBJ1-5, with 10 bases fitting TRBD1. The ends lost 5 bases at V and 5 bases at J; junction bases unmatched: 9. Germline V gene sequence: CDR1 LNHDA, CDR2 SQIVND (reference sequence). CDR3 length equals 16 residues. The DNA of the CDR3 is TGTGCCAGTAGTGCCCCGGGACAGGGGATGGATCAGCCCCAGCATTTT. It is translated as CASSAPGQGMDQPQHF.

This clonotype was seen ten or more times. The chain combines TRBV7-2 with TRBJ2-7; 7 bases are a match to TRBD2. The CDR3 covers 15 residues. CDR1 and CDR2 (germline): SGHTA, FQGNSA. V shed 2 bases, J shed 0 bases, and the junction held 4 bases outside the gene matches. The CDR3 is CASSLSPGGSYEQYF. In DNA, the CDR3 is TGTGCCAGCAGCTTAAGTCCGGGGGGCTCCTACGAGCAGTACTTC.

This clonotype showed up many times. The genes are TRBV2 and TRBJ1-6; a weak D match, TRBD1 (5 bases). Trimming cost V 6 bases and J 7 bases, with 10 bases left between them. The CDR3 has 13 residues. Germline V gene sequence: CDR1 SNHLY, CDR2 FYNNEI. The CDR3 region has the DNA TGTGCCAGCAGGCAGGGTGAGAATTCACCCCTCCACTTT. As protein: CASRQGENSPLHF.

By frequency in the sample, this clonotype is medium-sized. This sequence joins TRBV20-1 and TRBJ1-3; D unclear. V lost 5 bases, J lost 0 bases, and 5 bases lay in between. The CDR3 contains 12 residues. From germline, CDR1 is DFQATT and CDR2 SNEGSKA (reference sequence). CDR3 sequence reads: CSARGSGNTIYF. The CDR3 region has the DNA TGCAGTGCTCGGGGCTCTGGAAACACCATATATTTT.

This clonotype was detected ten times or more. CDR3 in DNA: TGTGCCACCAGTGAATACGACAGGAATGAGCAGTTCTTC. It is translated as CATSEYDRNEQFF. The chain is built from TRBV24-1 and TRBJ2-1; maybe TRBD1 (6 bases). The germline V gene encodes CDR1 KGHDR and CDR2 SFDVKD. The CDR3 spans 13 residues. With 4 bases removed from V and 7 bases from J, the gap between germline ends came to 10 bases.

This clonotype has at least ten counts. As DNA, the CDR3 is TGTGCCAGCAGCCGGACCTTGGGGTCACCCCTCCACTTT. It is translated as CASSRTLGSPLHF. The chain is built from TRBV5-6 and TRBJ1-6; D gene uncertain. Trimming took off 4 bases at V and 10 bases at J, with 12 bases between the two ends. Germline values: CDR1 SGHDT, CDR2 YYEEEE. The CDR3 extends over 13 amino acids.